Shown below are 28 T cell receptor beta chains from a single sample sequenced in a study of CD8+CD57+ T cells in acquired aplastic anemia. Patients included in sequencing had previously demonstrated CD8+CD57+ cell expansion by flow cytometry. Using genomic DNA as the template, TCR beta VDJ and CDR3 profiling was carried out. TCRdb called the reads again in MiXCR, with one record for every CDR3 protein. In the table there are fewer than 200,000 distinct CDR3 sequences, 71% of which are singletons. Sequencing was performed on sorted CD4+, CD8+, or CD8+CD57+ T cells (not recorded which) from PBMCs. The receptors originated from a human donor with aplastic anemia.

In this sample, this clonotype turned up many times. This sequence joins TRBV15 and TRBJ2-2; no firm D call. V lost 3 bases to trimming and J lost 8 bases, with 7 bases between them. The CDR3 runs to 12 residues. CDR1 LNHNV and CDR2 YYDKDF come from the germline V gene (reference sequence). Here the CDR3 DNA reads TGTGCCACCAGCAGTCCATTTGGGGAGCTGTTTTTT. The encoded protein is CATSSPFGELFF.

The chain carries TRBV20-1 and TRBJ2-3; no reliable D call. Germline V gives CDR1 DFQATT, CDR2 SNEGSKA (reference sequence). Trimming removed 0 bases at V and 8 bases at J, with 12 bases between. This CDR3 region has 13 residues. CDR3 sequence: CSARDRAFGTQYF. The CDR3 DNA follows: TGCAGTGCTAGAGACCGGGCCTTTGGTACGCAGTATTTT.

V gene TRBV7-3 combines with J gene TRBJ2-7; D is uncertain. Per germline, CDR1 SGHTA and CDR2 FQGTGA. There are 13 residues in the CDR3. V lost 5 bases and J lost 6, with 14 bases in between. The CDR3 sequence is CASSPGQRREQYF. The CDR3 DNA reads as TGTGCCAGCAGCCCAGGTCAAAGGCGCGAGCAGTACTTC.

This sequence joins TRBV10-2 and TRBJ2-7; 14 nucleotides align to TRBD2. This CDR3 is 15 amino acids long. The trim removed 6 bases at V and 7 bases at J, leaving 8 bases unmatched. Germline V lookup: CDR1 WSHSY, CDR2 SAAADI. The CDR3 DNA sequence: TGCGCCAGCAGCACACGACTAGCGGGAGGGGGTGAGCAGTACTTC. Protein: CASSTRLAGGGEQYF.

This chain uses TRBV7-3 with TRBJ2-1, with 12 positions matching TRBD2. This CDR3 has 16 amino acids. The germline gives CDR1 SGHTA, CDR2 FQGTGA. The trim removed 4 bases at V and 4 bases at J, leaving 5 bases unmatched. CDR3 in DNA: TGTGCCAGCAGCTCACCCGGGACTAGCGGGTACAATGAGCAGTTCTTC. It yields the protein CASSSPGTSGYNEQFF.

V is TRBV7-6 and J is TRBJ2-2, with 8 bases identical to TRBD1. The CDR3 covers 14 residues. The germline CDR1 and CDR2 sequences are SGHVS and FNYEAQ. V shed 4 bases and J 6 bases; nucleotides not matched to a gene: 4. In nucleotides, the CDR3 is TGTGCCAGCAGCTCGGACAGGGCGGCCGGGGAGCTGTTTTTT. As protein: CASSSDRAAGELFF.

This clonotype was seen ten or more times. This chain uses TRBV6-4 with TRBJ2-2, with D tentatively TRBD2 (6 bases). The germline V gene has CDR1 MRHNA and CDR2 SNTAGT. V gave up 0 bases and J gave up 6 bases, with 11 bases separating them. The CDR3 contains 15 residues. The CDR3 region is CASSDSTGEAGELFF. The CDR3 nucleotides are TGTGCCAGCAGTGACTCGACGGGGGAAGCCGGGGAGCTGTTTTTT.

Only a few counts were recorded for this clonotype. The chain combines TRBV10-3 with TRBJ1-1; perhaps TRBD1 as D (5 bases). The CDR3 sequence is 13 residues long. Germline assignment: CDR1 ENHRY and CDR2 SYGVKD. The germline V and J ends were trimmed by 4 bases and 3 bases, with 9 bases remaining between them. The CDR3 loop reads CAISVGTDTEAFF. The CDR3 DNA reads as TGTGCCATCAGTGTGGGGACGGACACTGAAGCTTTCTTT.

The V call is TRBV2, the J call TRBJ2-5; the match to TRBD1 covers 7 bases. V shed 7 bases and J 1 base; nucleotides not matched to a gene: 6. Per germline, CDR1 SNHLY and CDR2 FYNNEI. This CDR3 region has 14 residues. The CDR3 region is CASKLGQIQETQYF. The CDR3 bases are TGTGCCAGCAAGCTGGGACAGATCCAAGAGACCCAGTACTTC. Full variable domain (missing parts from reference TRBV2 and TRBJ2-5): EPEVTQTPSHQVTQMGQEVILRCVPISNHLYFYWYRQILGQKVEFLVSFYNNEISEKSEIFDDQFSVERPDGSNFTLKIRSTKLEDSAMYFCASKLGQIQETQYFGPGTRLLVL.

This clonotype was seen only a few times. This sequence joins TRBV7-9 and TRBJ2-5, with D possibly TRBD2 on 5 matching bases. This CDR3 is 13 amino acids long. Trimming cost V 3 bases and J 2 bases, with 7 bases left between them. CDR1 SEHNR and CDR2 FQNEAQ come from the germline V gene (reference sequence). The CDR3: CASSLPGQETQYF. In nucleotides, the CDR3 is TGTGCCAGCAGCTTGCCGGGACAAGAGACCCAGTACTTC.

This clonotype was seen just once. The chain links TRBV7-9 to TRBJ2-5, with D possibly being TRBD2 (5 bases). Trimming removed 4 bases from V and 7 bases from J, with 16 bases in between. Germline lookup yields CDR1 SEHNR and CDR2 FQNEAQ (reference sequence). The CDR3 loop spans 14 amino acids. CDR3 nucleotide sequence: TGTGCCAGCAGCTCCGAGTCTAGCTGGGGGACCCAGTACTTC. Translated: CASSSESSWGTQYF.

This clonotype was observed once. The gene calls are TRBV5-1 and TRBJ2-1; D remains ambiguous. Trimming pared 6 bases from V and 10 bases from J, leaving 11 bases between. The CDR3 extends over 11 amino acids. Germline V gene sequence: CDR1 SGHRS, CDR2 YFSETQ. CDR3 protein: CASNLGMEQFF. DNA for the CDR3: TGCGCCAGCAACCTGGGGATGGAGCAGTTCTTC.

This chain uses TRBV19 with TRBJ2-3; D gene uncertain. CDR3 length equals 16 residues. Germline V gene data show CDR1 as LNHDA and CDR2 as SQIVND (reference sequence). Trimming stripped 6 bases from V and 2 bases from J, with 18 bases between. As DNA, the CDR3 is TGTGCCAGTAGCGCGACTGGGCCCCCTCCCACAGATACGCAGTATTTT. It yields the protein CASSATGPPPTDTQYF.

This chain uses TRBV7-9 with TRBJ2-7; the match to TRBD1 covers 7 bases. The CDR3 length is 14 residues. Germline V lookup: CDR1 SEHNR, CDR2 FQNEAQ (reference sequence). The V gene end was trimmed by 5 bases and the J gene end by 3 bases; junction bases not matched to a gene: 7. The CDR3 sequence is CASSRGTERYEQYF. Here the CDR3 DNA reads TGTGCCAGCAGCAGGGGGACAGAGCGCTACGAGCAGTACTTC. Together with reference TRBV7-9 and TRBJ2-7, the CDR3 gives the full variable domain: DTGVSQNPRHKITKRGQNVTFRCDPISEHNRLYWYRQTLGQGPEFLTYFQNEAQLEKSRLLSDRFSAERPKGSFSTLEIQRTEQGDSAMYLCASSRGTERYEQYFGPGTRLTVT.

The CDR3 sequence: CSASLPANTEAFF. The CDR3 DNA reads TGCAGTGCCTCTCTACCGGCGAACACTGAAGCTTTCTTT. The chain uses TRBV20-1 and TRBJ1-1; D is undetermined. This CDR3 contains 13 residues. Germline V gives CDR1 DFQATT, CDR2 SNEGSKA (reference sequence). V was clipped by 6 bases and J by 1 base, with 12 bases between them.

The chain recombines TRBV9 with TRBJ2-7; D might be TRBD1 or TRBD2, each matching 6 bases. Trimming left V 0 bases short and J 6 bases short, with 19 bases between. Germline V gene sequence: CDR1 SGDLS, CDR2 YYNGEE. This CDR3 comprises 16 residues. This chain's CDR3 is CASSVGGTPLSGEQYF. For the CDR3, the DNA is TGTGCCAGCAGCGTAGGCGGGACACCACTCTCCGGCGAGCAGTACTTC. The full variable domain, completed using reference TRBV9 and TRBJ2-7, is DSGVTQTPKHLITATGQRVTLRCSPRSGDLSVYWYQQSLDQGLQFLIQYYNGEERAKGNILERFSAQQFPDLHSELNLSSLELGDSALYFCASSVGGTPLSGEQYFGPGTRLTVT.

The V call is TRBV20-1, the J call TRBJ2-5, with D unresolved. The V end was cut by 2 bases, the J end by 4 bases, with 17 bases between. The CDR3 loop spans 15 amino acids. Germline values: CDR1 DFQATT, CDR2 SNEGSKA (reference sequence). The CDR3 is CSARSLPIAGETQYF. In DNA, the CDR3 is TGCAGTGCTAGATCACTACCAATCGCTGGAGAGACCCAGTACTTC.

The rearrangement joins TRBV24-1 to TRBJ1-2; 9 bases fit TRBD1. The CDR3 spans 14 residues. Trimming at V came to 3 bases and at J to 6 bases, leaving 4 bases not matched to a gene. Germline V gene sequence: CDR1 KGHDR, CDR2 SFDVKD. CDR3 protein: CATSDRDRADGYTF. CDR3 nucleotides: TGTGCCACCAGTGATAGGGACAGGGCCGATGGCTACACCTTC.

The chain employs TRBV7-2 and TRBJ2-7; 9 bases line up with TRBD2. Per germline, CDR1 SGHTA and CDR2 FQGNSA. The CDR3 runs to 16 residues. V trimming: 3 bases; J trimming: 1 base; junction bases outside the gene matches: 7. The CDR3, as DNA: TGTGCCAGCAGCTTGACCTTAGCGGGGGAGTCCTACGAGCAGTACTTC. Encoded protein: CASSLTLAGESYEQYF.

CDR3 DNA: TGTGCCAGTAAGGTAGGGTCCCACACACAAGGAGATACGCAGTATTTT. This encodes CASKVGSHTQGDTQYF. The chain employs TRBV19 and TRBJ2-3; D is ambiguous. This CDR3 region has 16 residues. Germline V gene data show CDR1 as LNHDA and CDR2 as SQIVND (reference sequence). V dropped 7 bases and J dropped 5 bases, with 22 bases sitting between them. The whole variable domain, filled in from reference TRBV19 and TRBJ2-3, reads DGGITQSPKYLFRKEGQNVTLSCEQNLNHDAMYWYRQDPGQGLRLIYYSQIVNDFQKGDIAEGYSVSREKKESFPLTVTSAQKNPTAFYLCASKVGSHTQGDTQYFGPGTRLTVL.

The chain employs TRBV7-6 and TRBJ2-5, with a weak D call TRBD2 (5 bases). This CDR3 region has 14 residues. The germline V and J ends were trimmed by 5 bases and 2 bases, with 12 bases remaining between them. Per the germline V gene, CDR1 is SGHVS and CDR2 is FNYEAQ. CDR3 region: CASSPAGIQETQYF. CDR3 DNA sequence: TGTGCCAGCAGCCCAGCCGGGATACAAGAGACCCAGTACTTC. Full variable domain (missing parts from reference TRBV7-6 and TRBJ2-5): GAGVSQSPRYKVTKRGQDVALRCDPISGHVSLYWYRQALGQGPEFLTYFNYEAQQDKSGLPNDRFSAERPEGSISTLTIQRTEQRDSAMYRCASSPAGIQETQYFGPGTRLLVL.

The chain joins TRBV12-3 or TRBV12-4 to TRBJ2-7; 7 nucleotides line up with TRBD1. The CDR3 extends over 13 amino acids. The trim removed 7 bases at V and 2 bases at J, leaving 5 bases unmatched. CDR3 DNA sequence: TGTGCCAGCACCTCCGGACAGGCCTACGAGCAGTACTTC. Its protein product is CASTSGQAYEQYF.

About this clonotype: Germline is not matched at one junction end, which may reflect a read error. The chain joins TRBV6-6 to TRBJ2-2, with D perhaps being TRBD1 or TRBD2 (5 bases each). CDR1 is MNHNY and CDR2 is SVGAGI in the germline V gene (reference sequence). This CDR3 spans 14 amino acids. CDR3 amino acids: CASSYSGTTGELLF. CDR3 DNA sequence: TGTGCCAGCAGTTATTCAGGGACCACCGGGGAGCTGCTTTTT.

The CDR3 sequence is CASSLPPGQGATETQYF. The CDR3 DNA follows: TGTGCCAGTAGTCTACCGCCGGGACAGGGGGCCACAGAGACCCAGTACTTC. J is TRBJ2-5 and V is TRBV19; 12 nucleotides align to TRBD1. Per the germline V gene, CDR1 is LNHDA and CDR2 is SQIVND (reference sequence). CDR3 length equals 17 residues. With 5 bases clipped from V and 4 bases from J, the junction kept 11 bases outside the gene matches.

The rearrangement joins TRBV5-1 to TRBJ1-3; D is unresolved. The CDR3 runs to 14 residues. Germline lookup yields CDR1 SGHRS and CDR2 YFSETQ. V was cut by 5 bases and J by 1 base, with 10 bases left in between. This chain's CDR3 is CASREGVSGNTIYF. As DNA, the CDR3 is TGCGCCAGCAGGGAAGGAGTGTCTGGAAACACCATATATTTT.

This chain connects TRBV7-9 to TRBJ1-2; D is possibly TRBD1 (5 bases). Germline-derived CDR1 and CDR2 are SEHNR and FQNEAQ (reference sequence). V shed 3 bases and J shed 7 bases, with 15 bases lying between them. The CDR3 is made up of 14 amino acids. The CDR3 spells CASSFEGGAGGYTF. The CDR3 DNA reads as TGTGCCAGCAGCTTCGAGGGAGGGGCCGGTGGCTACACCTTC.

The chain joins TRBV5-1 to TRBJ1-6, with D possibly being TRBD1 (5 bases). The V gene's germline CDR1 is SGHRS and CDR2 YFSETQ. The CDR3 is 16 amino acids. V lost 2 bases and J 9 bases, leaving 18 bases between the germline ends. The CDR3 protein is CASSLRGKGEGSPLHF. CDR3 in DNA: TGCGCCAGCAGCTTACGGGGGAAAGGGGAAGGTTCACCCCTCCACTTT.

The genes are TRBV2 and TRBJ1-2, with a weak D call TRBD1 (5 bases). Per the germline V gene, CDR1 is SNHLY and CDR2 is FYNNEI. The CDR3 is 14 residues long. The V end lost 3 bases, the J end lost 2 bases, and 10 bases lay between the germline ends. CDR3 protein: CASSEIGTNYGYTF. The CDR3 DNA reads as TGTGCCAGCAGTGAGATAGGGACGAACTATGGCTACACCTTC.